Shown below are 5 T cell receptor beta chains from a single sample sequenced in a study of cytomegalovirus exposure and HLA in healthy donors. Both 60 Vbeta primers and 13 Jbeta primers went into the PCR. The protocol was immunoSEQ multiplex PCR, while the TCRdb copy is restricted to in-frame clones and leaves out a portion. The table lists 150,000 or so clones, around 80% of them singletons. The source material was PBMCs. These receptors all come from a man aged 25 to 45 in good health and CMV-seropositive.

V is TRBV7-9 and J is TRBJ1-3; 10 bases fit TRBD1. V shed 5 bases, J shed 2 bases, and the junction held 9 bases outside the gene matches. Germline-derived CDR1 and CDR2 are SEHNR and FQNEAQ (reference sequence). This CDR3 is 17 amino acids long. As DNA, the CDR3 is TGTGCCAGCAGCATCTGGGTCGGACAGGGGGCTGGAAACACCATATATTTT. This encodes CASSIWVGQGAGNTIYF. Looking up the rest from reference TRBV7-9 and TRBJ1-3 gives the full variable domain: DTGVSQNPRHKITKRGQNVTFRCDPISEHNRLYWYRQTLGQGPEFLTYFQNEAQLEKSRLLSDRFSAERPKGSFSTLEIQRTEQGDSAMYLCASSIWVGQGAGNTIYFGEGSWLTVV.

The chain is built from TRBV5-5 and TRBJ2-7; no firm D call. The CDR3 loop spans 13 amino acids. Germline V gene data show CDR1 as SGHKS and CDR2 as YYEKEE (reference sequence). V gave up 0 bases and J gave up 6 bases, with 10 bases separating them. The CDR3 coding sequence is TGTGCCAGCAGCTTGGGCGGTGGGTCCGAGCAGTACTTC. Its protein product is CASSLGGGSEQYF.

J is TRBJ2-5 and V is TRBV5-4; a possible D gene is TRBD2 (6 bases). Germline CDR1 SGHNT, CDR2 YYREEE (reference sequence). This CDR3 region has 14 residues. V lost 4 bases, J lost 5 bases, and 15 bases lay in between. The CDR3 region has the DNA TGTGCCAGCAGCACACAACTAGCACGGGAGACCCAGTACTTC. It codes for CASSTQLARETQYF.

In this sample, this clone turned up a few times. The rearrangement uses TRBV5-1 and TRBJ1-1; 8 bases fit TRBD1. The length of the CDR3 is 16 residues. The germline V gene encodes CDR1 SGHRS and CDR2 YFSETQ. Unmatched junction bases numbered 10, after V lost 4 bases and J lost 2 bases. The CDR3 bases are TGCGCCAGCAGCCTCGGGTCCGGGACAGGTAACACTGAAGCTTTCTTT. It codes for CASSLGSGTGNTEAFF.

This clone has a single count. This chain links TRBV25-1 with TRBJ1-4; 10 bases line up with TRBD1. V was pared by 3 bases and J by 0 bases, with 4 bases of the junction left unmatched. CDR1 is MGHDK, CDR2 SYGVNS, per germline. This CDR3 has 17 residues. CDR3 sequence reads: CASSERQGAPTNEKLFF. In nucleotides, the CDR3 is TGTGCCAGCAGTGAGCGACAGGGGGCTCCAACTAATGAAAAACTGTTTTTT.